This paragraph covers one TCR beta chain sequence. Its antigen remains unidentified. Base qualities are not at hand, and no much larger clone is one base apart. Genomic DNA was extracted from sorted cells for sequencing of the TCRbeta CDR3 region. TCRbeta CDR3 regions were sequenced using the immunoSEQ Assay. Sourced from immuneACCESS, this table was stored by TCRdb with only in-frame sequences that have V and J called. A share of the clones is absent; for the studies checked, an unresolved V gene accounts for under half, and the remainder has no known explanation. The sample has around 15,000 clones on record, 65% to 90% of them singletons. 3% to 4% of the sample comes from the top ten. The sample comes from a study of OX40 agonist ivuxolimab in advanced cancers. Regarding the study in general: Ivuxolimab, which targeted the costimulatory receptor OX40 (CD134), was an agonistic, fully human IgG2 monoclonal antibody. Of the approximately 53 patients in dose escalation, about 19 had hepatocellular carcinoma, approximately 15 had melanoma, 9 had renal cell carcinoma and 9 had head and neck cancer. Peripheral TCRbeta sequencing was intended to test whether TCR sequence diversity was altered and clonal T-cell expansion was caused by ivuxolimab. The paper describes the monotherapy dose-escalation part (N of about 52 patients) of the phase I trial of ivuxolimab. Three dose-escalation patients achieved partial responses, one with hepatocellular carcinoma and two with cutaneous melanoma. Prior anti-PD-1, anti-PD-L1 or anti-CTLA-4 therapy was permitted, and less than 45% of dose-escalation patients had received checkpoint inhibitors. In the dose-escalation cohort, roughly 82% of patients were male, and the mean age was 60 years with a range of roughly 23 to 79. Intravenous ivuxolimab was administered to patients every 2 weeks at six dose levels: 0.01, 0.1, 0.3, 1.5, 3 and 10 mg/kg. What the work shows at the level of the full study, not this receptor alone: In the 0.1-3.0 mg/kg groups, partial responders had among the lowest normalized peripheral clonal expansion, particularly in CD8+ T cells. After ivuxolimab, expanded clones were on average more numerous among CD8+ T cells than among CD4+ T cells. Low levels of normalized T-cell clonal expansion were also shown by some nonresponding patients. At doses of 0.1 to 3.0 mg/kg, clonal expansion of both CD4+ and CD8+ T cells in blood was seen between baseline and week 6. Which antigens the clonally expanded peripheral T cells were specific for was not determined.

Patients with autoimmune disease history or receiving systemic immunosuppression were excluded from the trial. Peripheral blood for TCR sequencing was collected from all dose cohorts at baseline, on cycle 4 day 1, and on cycle 7 day 1. Samples were obtained from an open-label, multicenter, first-in-human phase I dose-escalation trial of ivuxolimab. Adults with locally advanced or metastatic melanoma, renal cell carcinoma, hepatocellular carcinoma or head and neck squamous cell carcinoma were enrolled in the trial. Before TCR sequencing, CD4+ T cells and CD8+ T cells were sorted from peripheral blood as separate populations. The CDR3 runs 16 residues from the cysteine to the phenylalanine. Here the CDR3 DNA is all that survives: 48 bases in frame from base 1. The V and J ends are trimmed by 3 bases and 8 bases, leaving 20 bases between them. Via the germline V gene, CDR1 is KGHSH and CDR2 LQKENI.

The V and J genes are TRBV18 and TRBJ2-1; TRBD2 could be the D gene, as 7 bases match. The starting material was CD4+ or CD8+ T cells sorted from blood, obtained in a trial of the OX40 agonist ivuxolimab. The TCR comes from an adult with an advanced solid tumor such as melanoma, head and neck, liver or kidney cancer. The bases read TGTGCCAGCTCACCCCTTTTAGGGGGAGGGTTCCATGAGCAGTTCTTC. Its protein reads: CASSPLLGGGFHEQFF.